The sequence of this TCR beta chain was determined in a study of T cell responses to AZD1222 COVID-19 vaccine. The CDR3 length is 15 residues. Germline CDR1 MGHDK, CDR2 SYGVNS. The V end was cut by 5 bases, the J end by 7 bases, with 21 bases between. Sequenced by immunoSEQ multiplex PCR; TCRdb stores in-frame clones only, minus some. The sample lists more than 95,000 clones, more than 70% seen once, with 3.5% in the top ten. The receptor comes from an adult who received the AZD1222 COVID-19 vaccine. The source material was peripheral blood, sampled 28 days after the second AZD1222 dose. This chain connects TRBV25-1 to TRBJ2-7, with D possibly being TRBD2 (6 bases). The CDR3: CASSPSLGRAGEQYF. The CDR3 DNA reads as TGTGCCAGCAGTCCGTCCCTCGGCAGAGCGGGTGAGCAGTACTTC.